These 28 T cell receptor beta chains originate from one sample sequenced in a study of shared clonotypes between healthy human individuals. Repertoires were generated with immunoSEQ multiplex PCR, while TCRdb's copy carries only in-frame clones and drops some. The table includes roughly 500,000 clones, approximately 82% detected once. The sequencing input was PBMCs. These receptors all come from a middle-aged woman in good health. Some clones in this sample may be carry-over from other donors' samples.

The chain recombines TRBV29-1 with TRBJ2-5, with 8 bases matching TRBD1. CDR1 is SQVTM, CDR2 ANQGSEA, per germline. The J segment lost 5 bases and the V segment lost 6 bases, leaving 5 bases of the junction unmatched. The CDR3 is 12 residues long. CDR3 nucleotide sequence: TGCAGCGTGCAGGGGGCCTGGGAGACCCAGTACTTC. It codes for CSVQGAWETQYF. Complete variable domain (other parts from reference TRBV29-1 and TRBJ2-5): SAVISQKPSRDICQRGTSLTIQCQVDSQVTMMFWYRQQPGQSLTLIATANQGSEATYESGFVIDKFPISRPNLTFSTLTVSNMSPEDSSIYLCSVQGAWETQYFGPGTRLLVL.

V is TRBV6-6 and J is TRBJ2-7, with TRBD1 matching 9 bases. Germline loops: CDR1 MNHNY, CDR2 SVGAGI (reference sequence). This CDR3 spans 16 amino acids. The ends lost 5 bases at V and 1 base at J; junction bases unmatched: 9. CDR3 DNA sequence: TGTGCCAGCAGTCCACAGGGGGCGTTTGTATCCTACGAGCAGTACTTC. Amino acids: CASSPQGAFVSYEQYF.

The V gene is TRBV11-1, the J gene TRBJ2-7; D ambiguous. CDR3 length equals 13 residues. V lost 1 base and J 4 bases, leaving 8 bases between the germline ends. In germline, CDR1 is SGHAT, CDR2 FQDESV (reference sequence). The CDR3 is CASSLGTEYEQYF. DNA of the CDR3: TGTGCCAGCAGCTTAGGTACGGAGTACGAGCAGTACTTC.

A single count supports this clone. V usage is TRBV2 and J usage is TRBJ2-2, with D perhaps matching TRBD1 (5 bases). V lost 9 bases, J lost 1 base, and 15 bases lay in between. There are 15 residues in the CDR3. In germline, CDR1 is SNHLY, CDR2 FYNNEI. CDR3 bases: TGTGCCAGGATATGGGTAGGGGAGAACACCGGGGAGCTGTTTTTT. Its protein is CARIWVGENTGELFF.

J is TRBJ1-5 and V is TRBV29-1, with a weak D call TRBD1 (6 bases). Germline CDR1 is SQVTM and CDR2 is ANQGSEA. The V gene lost 4 bases and the J gene lost 1 base, with 11 bases spanning the gap. CDR3 length: 14 residues. CDR3 DNA sequence: TGCAGCGTTGGGGGGGCAGGAAGCAATCAGCCCCAGCATTTT. Its protein is CSVGGAGSNQPQHF.

Of note for this clone: A much bigger clone sits one base away, suggesting this may be a read error. This chain uses TRBV30 with TRBJ2-7; D might be TRBD1 (5 bases). CDR1 and CDR2 from the germline V gene are GTSNPN and SVGIG (reference sequence). CDR3 size: 12 residues. CDR3 DNA: TGTGCCCGGAGTCCCAGGGTCAACGAGCAGTACTTC. Its translation is CARSPRVNEQYF.

This clone was picked up a small number of times. V usage is TRBV6-1 and J usage is TRBJ2-2; D call uncertain. The CDR3 has 15 amino acids. Per the germline V gene, CDR1 is MNHNS and CDR2 is SASEGT. The ends were cut back, 2 bases at V and 4 bases at J, with 11 bases in the middle. The CDR3 DNA reads as TGTGCCAGCAGTGAACGGGTGGAAGGCACCGGGGAGCTGTTTTTT. The encoded protein is CASSERVEGTGELFF.

This sequence joins TRBV30 and TRBJ2-1; 10 bases align to TRBD2. J was trimmed by 5 bases and V by 5 bases; bases with no gene match: 9. The CDR3 is 15 amino acids. Per germline, CDR1 GTSNPN and CDR2 SVGIG (reference sequence). DNA for the CDR3: TGTGCCTGGGAAAATAGACTAGCGGGTGACAATGAGCAGTTCTTC. Protein: CAWENRLAGDNEQFF.

This clone was recorded only once. The chain uses TRBV6-1 and TRBJ1-4; TRBD1 is a possible D gene (5 bases). V dropped 7 bases and J dropped 8 bases, with 8 bases sitting between them. The length of the CDR3 is 11 residues. The germline V gene encodes CDR1 MNHNS and CDR2 SASEGT. CDR3 DNA: TGTGCCAGCATACGGGGGGAAAAACTGTTTTTT. This sequence encodes CASIRGEKLFF.

The CDR3 DNA follows: TGTGCCAGCAGCCCGGCGAGCACAGATACGCAGTATTTT. As protein: CASSPASTDTQYF. This chain connects TRBV7-9 to TRBJ2-3; D is unclear. The length of the CDR3 is 13 residues. V lost 5 bases to trimming and J lost 0 bases, with 6 bases between them. CDR1 is SEHNR, CDR2 FQNEAQ, per germline (reference sequence).

The rearrangement links TRBV7-6 to TRBJ1-1, with a weak D call TRBD1 (6 bases). The V end was cut by 1 base, the J end by 5 bases, with 11 bases between. Per the germline V gene, CDR1 is SGHVS and CDR2 is FNYEAQ. The CDR3 runs 14 residues. The CDR3 DNA follows: TGTGCCAGCAGCTTAGGCCAGGGGAGGACTGAAGCTTTCTTT. This codes for CASSLGQGRTEAFF.

Notes on this clone: A junction end diverges from the germline sequence, so it may reflect a read error. The V gene is TRBV30, the J gene TRBJ1-2; weak D call: TRBD1 (5 bases). The CDR3 length is 13 residues. Germline V gene lookup returns CDR1 GTSNPN and CDR2 SVGIG (reference sequence). This CDR3 is CAWSPGTGYGHTF. The CDR3 nucleotides read TGTGCCTGGAGTCCCGGGACGGGGTATGGCCACACCTTC.

CDR3 DNA sequence: TGTGCCAGCAGCCCTCGGACTAGCGGGCTTATGGAGCTGTTTTTT. Its protein is CASSPRTSGLMELFF. The rearrangement uses TRBV7-2 and TRBJ2-2; 11 positions match TRBD2. The CDR3 totals 15 residues. V gave up 5 bases and J gave up 10 bases; unmatched junction bases: 9. Germline V CDR1 and CDR2: SGHTA, FQGNSA.

The CDR3 reads CASQVVGGFDFSEQYF. In DNA, the CDR3 is TGTGCCAGCCAGGTCGTTGGGGGGTTCGATTTTAGCGAGCAGTACTTC. V gene TRBV11-2 combines with J gene TRBJ2-7, with D possibly matching TRBD2 (6 bases). CDR3 length: 16 amino acids. Per the germline V gene, CDR1 is SGHAT and CDR2 is FQNNGV. Trimming took off 8 bases at V and 6 bases at J, with 26 bases between the two ends. The full variable domain, rest sourced from reference TRBV11-2 and TRBJ2-7, is EAGVAQSPRYKIIEKRQSVAFWCNPISGHATLYWYQQILGQGPKLLIQFQNNGVVDDSQLPKDRFSAERLKGVDSTLKIQPAKLEDSAVYLCASQVVGGFDFSEQYFGPGTRLTVT.

This clone occurred once. Written as DNA, the CDR3 is TGTGCCAGCAGCCAAGAAGAGCCCAATGAGCAGTTCTTC. Its translation: CASSQEEPNEQFF. The J gene is TRBJ2-1, the V gene TRBV4-2; D uncertain. Trimming removed 0 bases from V and 6 bases from J, with 6 bases in between. Germline loops: CDR1 LGHNA, CDR2 YNFKEQ. This CDR3 region has 13 residues.

This clone showed up just once. The chain employs TRBV4-2 and TRBJ1-2; 8 bases are a match to TRBD1. V lost 1 base, J lost 4 bases, and 8 bases stayed unmatched. Germline lookup yields CDR1 LGHNA and CDR2 YNFKEQ. The CDR3 totals 16 residues. CDR3 sequence reads: CASSQGDLRGPYGYTF. The CDR3 DNA reads as TGTGCCAGCAGCCAAGGAGACCTCAGGGGGCCCTATGGCTACACCTTC.

The rearrangement links TRBV7-9 to TRBJ1-1; no firm D call. Germline V CDR1 and CDR2: SEHNR, FQNEAQ (reference sequence). CDR3 size: 17 residues. Trimming took off 5 bases at V and 0 bases at J, with 19 bases between the two ends. CDR3 protein: CASSPRTYNTLNTEAFF. CDR3 coding DNA: TGTGCCAGCAGCCCCCGGACCTATAACACGCTGAACACTGAAGCTTTCTTT.

The sample holds a few counts of this clone. Other DNA sequences within the sample encode an identical CDR3. V and J are TRBV28 and TRBJ1-2; D is unresolved. Germline CDR1 MDHEN, CDR2 SYDVKM. The germline V and J ends were trimmed by 6 bases and 1 base, with 9 bases remaining between them. The CDR3 contains 13 residues. CDR3 sequence: CASSLRVNYGYTF. In DNA, the CDR3 is TGTGCCAGCAGCCTGAGGGTTAACTATGGCTACACCTTC.

This clone was seen ten or more times. The CDR3 region has the DNA TGTGCCAGCAGTGAAGTCGGCAGGAGCTCCTACGAGCAGTACTTC. As protein: CASSEVGRSSYEQYF. J is TRBJ2-7 and V is TRBV6-1; D gene unclear. Germline CDR1 and CDR2: MNHNS and SASEGT. This CDR3 spans 15 amino acids. Trimming shortened V by 1 base and J by 0 bases, and 10 bases separated the two germline ends.

The chain links TRBV5-1 to TRBJ2-7; 10 bases are a match to TRBD1. Germline values: CDR1 SGHRS, CDR2 YFSETQ. V was clipped by 3 bases and J by 9 bases; unmatched bases: 15. CDR3 length: 16 amino acids. The CDR3 DNA reads as TGCGCCAGCAGCTCATACCGGGACAGGGGTGTTAACGCGCAGTACTTC. Translation: CASSSYRDRGVNAQYF.

This clone was seen only a few times. J is TRBJ1-2 and V is TRBV2, with D hard to call. Germline V gene lookup returns CDR1 SNHLY and CDR2 FYNNEI. This CDR3 comprises 13 residues. The V end lost 1 base, the J end lost 8 bases, and 11 bases lay between the germline ends. CDR3 region: CASSEVMDRGYTF. The CDR3 DNA is TGTGCCAGCAGTGAAGTGATGGACCGAGGCTACACCTTC. Variable domain in full (rest from reference TRBV2 and TRBJ1-2): EPEVTQTPSHQVTQMGQEVILRCVPISNHLYFYWYRQILGQKVEFLVSFYNNEISEKSEIFDDQFSVERPDGSNFTLKIRSTKLEDSAMYFCASSEVMDRGYTFGSGTRLTVV.

In its sample, this clone was seen many times. DNA for the CDR3: TGTGCCAGCAGTGAGAGGGGGCAAGGCACCGGGGAGCTGTTTTTT. It yields the protein CASSERGQGTGELFF. The V and J genes are TRBV2 and TRBJ2-2; 7 bases are shared with TRBD1. This CDR3 region has 15 residues. Per germline, CDR1 SNHLY and CDR2 FYNNEI. With V trimmed by 3 bases and J by 4 bases, 5 bases remained unmatched.

V and J are TRBV29-1 and TRBJ1-2; TRBD1 matches at 11 bases. This CDR3 comprises 15 residues. Looked up from germline, CDR1 is SQVTM and CDR2 is ANQGSEA. The V and J ends lost 3 bases and 2 bases, in that order; junction bases with no gene match: 5. The CDR3 DNA reads TGCAGCGTTGAGGGCTGGGACAGGGGGAACTATGGCTACACCTTC. Translation gives CSVEGWDRGNYGYTF.

The chain joins TRBV25-1 to TRBJ1-4; 8 positions agree with TRBD1. From germline, CDR1 is MGHDK and CDR2 SYGVNS. J was trimmed by 1 base and V by 4 bases; bases with no gene match: 11. This CDR3 contains 18 residues. CDR3 residues: CASSALLGTGGTNEKLFF. CDR3 DNA: TGTGCCAGCAGTGCATTACTTGGGACAGGCGGAACTAATGAAAAACTGTTTTTT.

This chain uses TRBV7-9 with TRBJ1-1, with D tentatively TRBD1 (6 bases). Trimming cost V 4 bases and J 8 bases, with 11 bases left between them. CDR3 length equals 12 residues. Germline loops: CDR1 SEHNR, CDR2 FQNEAQ (reference sequence). CDR3 in amino acids: CASSWDKSEAFF. The CDR3 DNA sequence: TGTGCCAGCAGCTGGGACAAGTCCGAAGCTTTCTTT.

The sample holds a few counts of this clone. Other DNA sequences in this sample translate to the same CDR3. The chain couples TRBV28 to TRBJ2-1; D possibly corresponds to TRBD2 (5 bases). Trimming cost V 7 bases and J 4 bases, with 8 bases left between them. The CDR3 loop spans 12 amino acids. Germline V gene sequence: CDR1 MDHEN, CDR2 SYDVKM. CDR3 nucleotide sequence: TGTGCCAGCACAGGACTTTACAATGAGCAGTTCTTC. It yields the protein CASTGLYNEQFF.

The genes are TRBV5-4 and TRBJ2-7; 7 bases align to TRBD1. The ends lost 3 bases at V and 5 bases at J; junction bases unmatched: 17. The germline gives CDR1 SGHNT, CDR2 YYREEE (reference sequence). The CDR3 runs 17 residues. CDR3 DNA sequence: TGTGCCAGCAGCTCCCAGACAGGGTTAAGGGATCGGAACGAGCAGTACTTC. This sequence encodes CASSSQTGLRDRNEQYF.

This sequence joins TRBV15 and TRBJ2-7; 7 bases match TRBD2. Germline V gives CDR1 LNHNV, CDR2 YYDKDF (reference sequence). With V trimmed by 9 bases and J by 5 bases, 10 bases remained unmatched. This CDR3 region has 13 residues. The CDR3 here is CATAPGGRNEQYF. CDR3 DNA sequence: TGTGCCACTGCTCCGGGAGGCAGAAACGAGCAGTACTTC.